A single sample is the source of the 21 T cell receptor beta chains below, sequenced in a study of cytomegalovirus exposure and HLA in healthy donors. It was with 60 Vbeta and 13 Jbeta primers that the PCR ran. Sequenced by immunoSEQ multiplex PCR; TCRdb stores in-frame clones only, minus some. This sample has under 130,000 clones, with 70% to 80% found just once. The sample taken for sequencing was PBMCs. These receptors came from a man aged 45-65 years in good health and CMV-seropositive.

The chain employs TRBV29-1 and TRBJ1-1, with 11 bases matching TRBD1. The CDR3 is 15 amino acids. Trimming removed 6 bases from V and 5 bases from J; junction bases left unmatched: 11. The germline gives CDR1 SQVTM, CDR2 ANQGSEA. CDR3 nucleotides: TGCAGCGTCAACCTCCCGGGACAGGGGGTTACTGAAGCTTTCTTT. Its protein is CSVNLPGQGVTEAFF.

The chain recombines TRBV5-1 with TRBJ2-2; weak D call: TRBD2 (5 bases). The CDR3 covers 15 residues. V was clipped by 2 bases and J by 0 bases, with 8 bases between them. In germline, CDR1 is SGHRS, CDR2 YFSETQ. DNA of the CDR3: TGCGCCAGCAGCTTCGCGGGTCCGAACACCGGGGAGCTGTTTTTT. Translation: CASSFAGPNTGELFF.

The chain is built from TRBV4-1 and TRBJ2-3, with TRBD2 matching 10 bases. CDR1 and CDR2 from the germline V gene are MGHRA and YSYEKL. With V trimmed by 3 bases and J by 0 bases, 12 bases remained unmatched. The CDR3 sequence is 19 residues long. CDR3 bases: TGCGCCAGCAGCCAGCTTTTGTCTAGCGGGGGCCATAGCACAGATACGCAGTATTTT. Residues: CASSQLLSSGGHSTDTQYF.

This rearrangement joins TRBV19 to TRBJ2-1; 9 nucleotides agree with TRBD1. J gave up 5 bases and V 0 bases, and 8 bases lay outside the gene matches. The germline gives CDR1 LNHDA, CDR2 SQIVND (reference sequence). The CDR3 totals 17 residues. DNA for the CDR3: TGTGCCAGTAGTATAGATAGGGGGACAGGGCAAGACAATGAGCAGTTCTTC. Residues: CASSIDRGTGQDNEQFF.

The chain links TRBV18 to TRBJ1-1, with TRBD1 matching 8 bases. V gave up 5 bases and J gave up 3 bases; unmatched junction bases: 11. This CDR3 contains 16 residues. CDR1 KGHSH and CDR2 LQKENI come from the germline V gene. CDR3 nucleotides: TGTGCCAGCTCATCCGAGCGACAGGGGAGTTACACTGAAGCTTTCTTT. The encoded protein is CASSSERQGSYTEAFF. Full variable domain (outside the CDR3, taken from reference TRBV18 and TRBJ1-1): NAGVMQNPRHLVRRRGQEARLRCSPMKGHSHVYWYRQLPEEGLKFMVYLQKENIIDESGMPKERFSAEFPKEGPSILRIQQVVRGDSAAYFCASSSERQGSYTEAFFGQGTRLTVV.

The J gene is TRBJ2-2, the V gene TRBV7-9, with D possibly being TRBD1 (5 bases). Germline V gene lookup returns CDR1 SEHNR and CDR2 FQNEAQ (reference sequence). V lost 5 bases, J lost 1 base, and 11 bases lay in between. This CDR3 has 15 amino acids. The DNA for the CDR3 is TGTGCCAGCAGCCCCCGACAGATGAACACCGGGGAGCTGTTTTTT. Translated, it gives CASSPRQMNTGELFF. Combining the CDR3 with reference TRBV7-9 and TRBJ2-2 gives the whole variable domain DTGVSQNPRHKITKRGQNVTFRCDPISEHNRLYWYRQTLGQGPEFLTYFQNEAQLEKSRLLSDRFSAERPKGSFSTLEIQRTEQGDSAMYLCASSPRQMNTGELFFGEGSRLTVL.

This chain joins TRBV11-3 and TRBJ1-1; no definite D call. Germline V CDR1 and CDR2: SGHNT, YENEEA. V was cut by 5 bases and J by 7 bases, with 14 bases left in between. The CDR3 has 13 amino acids. Here the CDR3 reads CASSTRSGSEAFF. The CDR3 DNA reads as TGTGCCAGCAGCACTCGCTCCGGGAGTGAAGCTTTCTTT.

The chain couples TRBV4-1 to TRBJ2-7; tentatively, D is TRBD1 (5 bases). V gave up 0 bases and J gave up 2 bases, with 14 bases separating them. The germline gives CDR1 MGHRA, CDR2 YSYEKL. The CDR3 totals 16 residues. As DNA, the CDR3 is TGCGCCAGCAGCCAAGAGCCTTGGGGCTTTACCTACGAGCAGTACTTC. Its protein product is CASSQEPWGFTYEQYF.

The chain recombines TRBV10-3 with TRBJ1-5; D is ambiguous. The CDR3 extends over 15 amino acids. V shed 0 bases and J shed 6 bases, with 12 bases lying between them. Germline CDR1 ENHRY, CDR2 SYGVKD. The CDR3 DNA follows: TGTGCCATCAGTGAGTCGGTGGCATTGGCTCAGCCCCAGCATTTT. It is translated as CAISESVALAQPQHF.

The rearrangement links TRBV9 to TRBJ2-1; D is perhaps TRBD2 (5 bases). The CDR3 contains 13 residues. Germline loops: CDR1 SGDLS, CDR2 YYNGEE. The germline V and J ends were trimmed by 3 bases and 6 bases, with 10 bases remaining between them. The CDR3 bases are TGTGCCAGCAGCGGAGGAGGAGGCAATGAGCAGTTCTTC. Residues: CASSGGGGNEQFF.

This clone was detected once. This rearrangement joins TRBV9 to TRBJ2-5, with 7 bases aligning to TRBD1. In germline, CDR1 is SGDLS, CDR2 YYNGEE. The CDR3 length is 15 residues. After removal of 4 bases from V and 5 bases from J, the junction contained 11 bases not matched to a gene. The DNA for the CDR3 is TGTGCCAGCAGCTACTCCGACAGGGAAGTGGAGACCCAGTACTTC. Protein: CASSYSDREVETQYF. The whole variable domain, remainder taken from reference TRBV9 and TRBJ2-5, is DSGVTQTPKHLITATGQRVTLRCSPRSGDLSVYWYQQSLDQGLQFLIQYYNGEERAKGNILERFSAQQFPDLHSELNLSSLELGDSALYFCASSYSDREVETQYFGPGTRLLVL.

The gene calls are TRBV19 and TRBJ1-5, with a weak D call TRBD1 (5 bases). Germline CDR1 and CDR2: LNHDA and SQIVND (reference sequence). This CDR3 is 15 amino acids long. Trimming shortened V by 0 bases and J by 7 bases, and 13 bases separated the two germline ends. The DNA for the CDR3 is TGTGCCAGTAGTATAGATTGGAGGGGAGGGCAGCCCCAGCATTTT. This sequence encodes CASSIDWRGGQPQHF.

J is TRBJ2-1 and V is TRBV6-5; 8 bases align to TRBD2. CDR3 length equals 14 residues. The V and J ends lost 7 bases and 7 bases, in that order; junction bases with no gene match: 9. The germline V gene has CDR1 MNHEY and CDR2 SVGAGI. As DNA, the CDR3 is TGTGCCAGCACCCCCACGGGAGGGCGTAATGAGCAGTTCTTC. Translated: CASTPTGGRNEQFF.

This clone was observed a few times. The rearrangement uses TRBV20-1 and TRBJ1-1; D gene uncertain. The CDR3 loop spans 11 amino acids. The V and J ends lost 6 bases and 5 bases respectively, with 10 bases between them. Germline V gene data show CDR1 as DFQATT and CDR2 as SNEGSKA (reference sequence). The CDR3 DNA is TGCAGTGCCTCGGGAGCGACTGAAGCTTTCTTT. Amino acids: CSASGATEAFF.

This chain uses TRBV5-1 with TRBJ2-7, with D possibly being TRBD2 (6 bases). The V gene's germline CDR1 is SGHRS and CDR2 YFSETQ. Trimming removed 0 bases at V and 0 bases at J, with 13 bases between. The length of the CDR3 is 16 residues. The CDR3 spells CASSLGLADPSYEQYF. Here the CDR3 DNA reads TGCGCCAGCAGCTTGGGTTTAGCGGATCCCTCCTACGAGCAGTACTTC.

V gene TRBV6-1 combines with J gene TRBJ2-7; 12 nucleotides align to TRBD1. With V trimmed by 6 bases and J by 3 bases, 6 bases remained unmatched. The V gene's germline CDR1 is MNHNS and CDR2 SASEGT. The CDR3 is 15 amino acids. The CDR3 nucleotides are TGTGCCAGCAGGCCGGGACAGGGGGCCGACTACGAGCAGTACTTC. Its translation is CASRPGQGADYEQYF.

A few counts support this clone. The chain couples TRBV5-5 to TRBJ1-6, with D unclear. The CDR3 spans 16 residues. V gave up 0 bases and J gave up 0 bases, with 7 bases separating them. The germline CDR1 and CDR2 sequences are SGHKS and YYEKEE (reference sequence). The CDR3 is CASSLGWSSYNSPLHF. The DNA of the CDR3 is TGTGCCAGCAGCTTGGGATGGAGCTCCTATAATTCACCCCTCCACTTT.

This sequence joins TRBV7-9 and TRBJ2-3; the match to TRBD2 covers 7 bases. Trimming cost V 6 bases and J 6 bases; bases outside gene matches: 9. The V gene's germline CDR1 is SEHNR and CDR2 FQNEAQ (reference sequence). CDR3 size: 14 residues. CDR3 in amino acids: CASRMTSSWDTQYF. CDR3 bases: TGTGCCAGCAGGATGACTAGCAGTTGGGATACGCAGTATTTT.

The CDR3 sequence is CASSRGQGQTNEKLFF. The CDR3 region has the DNA TGCGCCAGCAGCAGAGGACAGGGCCAAACTAATGAAAAACTGTTTTTT. The gene calls are TRBV10-2 and TRBJ1-4, with TRBD1 identical over 8 bases. There are 16 residues in the CDR3. Unmatched junction bases numbered 7, after V lost 6 bases and J lost 1 base. Germline V gene lookup returns CDR1 WSHSY and CDR2 SAAADI.

This chain uses TRBV2 with TRBJ2-1; 9 bases map to TRBD2. Germline V gene data show CDR1 as SNHLY and CDR2 as FYNNEI. The V and J ends lost 0 bases and 4 bases, in that order; junction bases with no gene match: 4. The CDR3 has 16 residues. CDR3 sequence: CASSEARTSGYNEQFF. DNA of the CDR3: TGTGCCAGCAGTGAAGCGCGAACTAGCGGGTACAATGAGCAGTTCTTC.

The CDR3 DNA follows: TGTGCTAGTGGGCGGACTAGCGGGATCTCCGGGGAGCTGTTTTTT. This codes for CASGRTSGISGELFF. V and J are TRBV12-5 and TRBJ2-2, with 12 positions matching TRBD2. The CDR3 covers 15 residues. Germline assignment: CDR1 LGHNT and CDR2 FRNRAP. The V segment lost 6 bases and the J segment 6 bases; nucleotides outside the gene matches: 5.